This T cell receptor (beta chain) was recorded in a study of T-cell reconstitution after alpha-beta-depleted transplantation in children. Notes on the study in general: From newly produced T cells came most of the T-cell counts and diversity one year after transplant. Several hundred expanded graft clones reportedly gave rise to the alpha-beta T cells present about two months after transplant. The high TCRbeta diversity at day 60 in some patients came from surviving recipient T cells and thymic progenitors.

Unique molecular identifiers were incorporated into the prepared TCRbeta library. TCRdb recomputed calls from the PCR reads with MiXCR, one row per CDR3 protein. The sample includes about 440,000 distinct CDR3 sequences, 43% of them seen just once. A remark on this clonotype: Its antigen is undetermined.

Specimen: PBMCs, collected before TCRalphabeta/CD19-depleted stem cell transplant. This TCR came from a girl aged 2 to 9 with aplastic anemia, due to receive a stem cell transplant.

Here the CDR3 reads CSAASDSSNYGYTF. CDR3 nucleotide sequence: TGCAGTGCAGCCTCGGACAGCTCTAACTATGGCTACACCTTC. The chain combines TRBV20-1 with TRBJ1-2; perhaps TRBD1 as D (6 bases). Deletions cut 6 bases from V and 0 bases from J, with 14 bases between. This CDR3 region has 14 residues. Germline CDR1 reads DFQATT; CDR2 reads SNEGSKA (reference sequence).